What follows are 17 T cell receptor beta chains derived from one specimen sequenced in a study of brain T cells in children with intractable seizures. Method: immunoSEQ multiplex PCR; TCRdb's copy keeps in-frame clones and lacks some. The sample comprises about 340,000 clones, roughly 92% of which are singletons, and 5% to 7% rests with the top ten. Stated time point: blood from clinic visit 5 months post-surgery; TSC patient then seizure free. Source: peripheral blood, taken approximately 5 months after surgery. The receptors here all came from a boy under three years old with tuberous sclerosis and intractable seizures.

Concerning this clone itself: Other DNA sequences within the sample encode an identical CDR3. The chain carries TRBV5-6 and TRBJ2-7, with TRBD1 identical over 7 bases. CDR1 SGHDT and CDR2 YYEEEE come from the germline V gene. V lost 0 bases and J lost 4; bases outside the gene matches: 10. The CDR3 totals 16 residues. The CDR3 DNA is TGTGCCAGCAGCTTGGACGTTTACAGGGGATCGTACGAGCAGTACTTC. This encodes CASSLDVYRGSYEQYF.

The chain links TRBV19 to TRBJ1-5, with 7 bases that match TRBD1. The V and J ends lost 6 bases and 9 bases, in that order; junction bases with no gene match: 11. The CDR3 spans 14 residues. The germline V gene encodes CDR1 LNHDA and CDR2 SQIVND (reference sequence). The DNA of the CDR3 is TGTGCCAGTAGCCTGACAGGGTGGTCCCGGCCCCAGCATTTT. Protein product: CASSLTGWSRPQHF.

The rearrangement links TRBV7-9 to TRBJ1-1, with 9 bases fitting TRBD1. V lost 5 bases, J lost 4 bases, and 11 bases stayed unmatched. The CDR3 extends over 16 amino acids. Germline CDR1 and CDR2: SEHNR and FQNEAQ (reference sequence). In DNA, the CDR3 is TGTGCCAGCAGCCTTACAGGGGGCGCGGGAGGCACTGAAGCTTTCTTT. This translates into CASSLTGGAGGTEAFF.

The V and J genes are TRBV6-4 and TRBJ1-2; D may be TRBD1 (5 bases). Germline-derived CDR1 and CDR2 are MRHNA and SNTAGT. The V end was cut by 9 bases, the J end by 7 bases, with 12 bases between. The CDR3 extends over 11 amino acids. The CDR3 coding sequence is TGTGCCAGTCAGGGAGTTGGTGGCTACACCTTC. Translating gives CASQGVGGYTF.

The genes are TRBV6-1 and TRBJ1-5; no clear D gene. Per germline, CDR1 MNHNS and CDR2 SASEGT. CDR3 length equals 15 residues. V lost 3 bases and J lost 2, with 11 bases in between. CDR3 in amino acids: CASSDRTQGNQPQHF. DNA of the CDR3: TGTGCCAGCAGTGATCGCACCCAAGGCAATCAGCCCCAGCATTTT.

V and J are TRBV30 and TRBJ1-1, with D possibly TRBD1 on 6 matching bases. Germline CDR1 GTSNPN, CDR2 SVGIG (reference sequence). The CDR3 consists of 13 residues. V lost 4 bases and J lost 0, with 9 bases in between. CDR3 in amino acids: CAWIGQLNTEAFF. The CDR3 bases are TGTGCCTGGATAGGACAGTTGAACACTGAAGCTTTCTTT.

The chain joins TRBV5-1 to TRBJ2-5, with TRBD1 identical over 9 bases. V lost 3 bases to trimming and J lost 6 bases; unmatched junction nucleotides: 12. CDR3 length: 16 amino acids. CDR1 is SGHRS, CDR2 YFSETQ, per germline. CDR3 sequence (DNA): TGCGCCAGCAGCTCCCTTACAGGGGGCGGTCGGAAGACCCAGTACTTC. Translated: CASSSLTGGGRKTQYF.

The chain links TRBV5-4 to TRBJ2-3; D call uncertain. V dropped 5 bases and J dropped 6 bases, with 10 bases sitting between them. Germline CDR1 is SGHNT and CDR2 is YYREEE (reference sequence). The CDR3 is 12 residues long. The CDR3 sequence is CASSMVGDTQYF. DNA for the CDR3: TGTGCCAGCAGTATGGTCGGGGATACGCAGTATTTT.

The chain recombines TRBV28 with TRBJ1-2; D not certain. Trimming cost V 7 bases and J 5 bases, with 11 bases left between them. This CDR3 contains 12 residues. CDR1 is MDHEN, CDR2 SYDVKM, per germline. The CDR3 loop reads CASTSSGYGYTF. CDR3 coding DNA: TGTGCCAGCACCTCCTCGGGATATGGCTACACCTTC.

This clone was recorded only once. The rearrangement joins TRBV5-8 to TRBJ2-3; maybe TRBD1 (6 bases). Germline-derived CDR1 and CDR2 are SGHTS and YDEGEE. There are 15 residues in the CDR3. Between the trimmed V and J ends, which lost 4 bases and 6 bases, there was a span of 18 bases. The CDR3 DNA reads TGTGCCAGCAGCCTCCAGGGGTTGGACTTGGATACGCAGTATTTT. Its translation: CASSLQGLDLDTQYF.

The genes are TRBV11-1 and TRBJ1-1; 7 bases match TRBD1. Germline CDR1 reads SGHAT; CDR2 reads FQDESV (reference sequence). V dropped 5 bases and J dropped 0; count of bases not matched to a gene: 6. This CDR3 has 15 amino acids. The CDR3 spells CASSPGTVMNTEAFF. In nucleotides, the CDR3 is TGTGCCAGCAGCCCCGGGACAGTAATGAACACTGAAGCTTTCTTT.

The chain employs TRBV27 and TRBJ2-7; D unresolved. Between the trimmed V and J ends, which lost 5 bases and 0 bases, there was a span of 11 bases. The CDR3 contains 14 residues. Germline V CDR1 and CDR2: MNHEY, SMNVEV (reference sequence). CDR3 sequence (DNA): TGTGCCAGCAGTCCCGTTAGCCCCTCCTACGAGCAGTACTTC. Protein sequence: CASSPVSPSYEQYF.

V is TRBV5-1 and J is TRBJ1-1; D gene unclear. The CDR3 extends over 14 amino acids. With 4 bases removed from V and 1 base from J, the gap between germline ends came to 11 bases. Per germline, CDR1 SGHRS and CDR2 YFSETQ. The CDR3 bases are TGCGCCAGCAGCCCTTGGCTTGGGAACACTGAAGCTTTCTTT. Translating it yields CASSPWLGNTEAFF. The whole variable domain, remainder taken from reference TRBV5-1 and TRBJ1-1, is KAGVTQTPRYLIKTRGQQVTLSCSPISGHRSVSWYQQTPGQGLQFLFEYFSETQRNKGNFPGRFSGRQFSNSRSEMNVSTLELGDSALYLCASSPWLGNTEAFFGQGTRLTVV.

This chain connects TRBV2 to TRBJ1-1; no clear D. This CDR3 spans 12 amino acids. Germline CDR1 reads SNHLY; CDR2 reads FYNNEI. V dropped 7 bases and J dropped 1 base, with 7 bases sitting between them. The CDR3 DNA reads TGTGCCAGCACCTTTGGGAACACTGAAGCTTTCTTT. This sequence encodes CASTFGNTEAFF.

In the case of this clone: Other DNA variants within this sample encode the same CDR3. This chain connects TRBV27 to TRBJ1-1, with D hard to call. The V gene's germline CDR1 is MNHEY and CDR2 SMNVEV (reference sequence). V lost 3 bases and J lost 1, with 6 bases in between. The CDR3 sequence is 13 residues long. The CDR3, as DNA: TGTGCCAGCAGTTTGATCGGGAACACTGAAGCTTTCTTT. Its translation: CASSLIGNTEAFF.

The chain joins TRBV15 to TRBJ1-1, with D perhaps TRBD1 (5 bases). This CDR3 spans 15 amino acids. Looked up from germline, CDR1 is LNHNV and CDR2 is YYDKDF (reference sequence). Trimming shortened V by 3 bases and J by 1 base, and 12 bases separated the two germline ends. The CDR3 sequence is CATSSERGRNTEAFF. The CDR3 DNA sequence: TGTGCCACCAGCAGCGAAAGGGGCAGGAACACTGAAGCTTTCTTT.

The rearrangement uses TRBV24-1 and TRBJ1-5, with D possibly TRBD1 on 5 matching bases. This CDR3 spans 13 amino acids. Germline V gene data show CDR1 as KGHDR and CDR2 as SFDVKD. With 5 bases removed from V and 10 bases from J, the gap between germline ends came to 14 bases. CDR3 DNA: TGTGCCACCAGTGGCAGGGATGGAAGCCCCCAGCATTTT. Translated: CATSGRDGSPQHF.